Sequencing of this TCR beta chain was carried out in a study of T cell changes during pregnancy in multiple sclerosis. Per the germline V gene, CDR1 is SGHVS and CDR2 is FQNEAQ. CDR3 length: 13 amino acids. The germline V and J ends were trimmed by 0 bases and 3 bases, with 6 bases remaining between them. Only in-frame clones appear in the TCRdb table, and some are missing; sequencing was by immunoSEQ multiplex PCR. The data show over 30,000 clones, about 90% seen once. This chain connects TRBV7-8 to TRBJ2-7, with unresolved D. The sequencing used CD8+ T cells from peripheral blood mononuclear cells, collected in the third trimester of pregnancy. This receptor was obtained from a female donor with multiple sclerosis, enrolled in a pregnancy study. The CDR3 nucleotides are TGTGCCAGCAGCTTAGCGGCCCTCTACGAGCAGTACTTC. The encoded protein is CASSLAALYEQYF.